A single sample gave rise to the 25 T cell receptor beta chains below, sequenced in a study of shared clonotypes between healthy human individuals. Method: immunoSEQ multiplex PCR; TCRdb's copy keeps in-frame clones and lacks some. This sample has 1.5 million to 2.5 million clones, with approximately 95% found just once. Cells designated naive CD8 were CD45RO-negative and were positively selected for CCR7, with terminally differentiated effector memory CD45RA+ cells excluded. Sequenced material: naive CD8+ T cells sorted from blood. The receptor set was obtained from a man aged 18 to 30 in good health.

In DNA form, the CDR3 reads TGTGCCAGCAGCCCAGCCCCGGACAGGGGATGGAACAATGAGCAGTTCTTC. Protein: CASSPAPDRGWNNEQFF. The V gene is TRBV9, the J gene TRBJ2-1; 9 bases line up with TRBD1. Looked up from germline, CDR1 is SGDLS and CDR2 is YYNGEE. J was trimmed by 5 bases and V by 4 bases; bases with no gene match: 13. The CDR3 consists of 17 residues.

The chain recombines TRBV15 with TRBJ2-1, with D possibly matching TRBD2 (6 bases). Deletions cut 5 bases from V and 0 bases from J, with 20 bases between. The CDR3 is made up of 18 amino acids. The germline gives CDR1 LNHNV, CDR2 YYDKDF (reference sequence). CDR3 coding DNA: TGTGCCACCAGCGTAATTGATAGCGGCCAGAGCTCCTACAATGAGCAGTTCTTC. Residues: CATSVIDSGQSSYNEQFF.

The CDR3 spells CASSFGTEETQYF. As DNA, the CDR3 is TGTGCCAGCAGCTTCGGGACAGAAGAGACCCAGTACTTC. This rearrangement joins TRBV5-6 to TRBJ2-5; 7 bases are shared with TRBD1. This CDR3 has 13 amino acids. The germline V gene encodes CDR1 SGHDT and CDR2 YYEEEE. V was pared by 2 bases and J by 3 bases, with 1 base of the junction left unmatched. Drawing the rest from reference TRBV5-6 and TRBJ2-5, the complete variable domain is DAGVTQSPTHLIKTRGQQVTLRCSPKSGHDTVSWYQQALGQGPQFIFQYYEEEERQRGNFPDRFSGHQFPNYSSELNVNALLLGDSALYLCASSFGTEETQYFGPGTRLLVL.

This chain connects TRBV7-9 to TRBJ2-7; the match to TRBD2 covers 8 bases. The CDR3 is made up of 16 amino acids. The V and J ends lost 2 bases and 4 bases, in that order; junction bases with no gene match: 10. Germline V gene data show CDR1 as SEHNR and CDR2 as FQNEAQ (reference sequence). The DNA of the CDR3 is TGTGCCAGCAGCTTAATGTGGAGCGGGAGTGGGTACGAGCAGTACTTC. Its protein product is CASSLMWSGSGYEQYF.

The V and J genes are TRBV19 and TRBJ2-7; 8 bases map to TRBD2. Trimming at V came to 1 base and at J to 6 bases, leaving 8 bases not matched to a gene. Germline CDR1 LNHDA, CDR2 SQIVND (reference sequence). The CDR3 spans 15 residues. Here the CDR3 reads CASSIGPGLGGEQYF. The CDR3 DNA sequence: TGTGCCAGTAGTATAGGTCCGGGACTAGGAGGCGAGCAGTACTTC. Full variable domain (missing parts from reference TRBV19 and TRBJ2-7): DGGITQSPKYLFRKEGQNVTLSCEQNLNHDAMYWYRQDPGQGLRLIYYSQIVNDFQKGDIAEGYSVSREKKESFPLTVTSAQKNPTAFYLCASSIGPGLGGEQYFGPGTRLTVT.

The V call is TRBV4-1, the J call TRBJ2-3; 7 nucleotides align to TRBD2. The germline V gene encodes CDR1 MGHRA and CDR2 YSYEKL. The CDR3 is made up of 17 amino acids. After removal of 1 base from V and 6 bases from J, the junction contained 13 bases not matched to a gene. CDR3 nucleotides: TGCGCCAGCAGCCAAGTCACCGTGGTGGGGGGGTCGGATACGCAGTATTTT. Translated: CASSQVTVVGGSDTQYF.

Comments on this clone: This sample includes further DNA sequences coding for the same CDR3. The chain has TRBV27 and TRBJ2-7, with 8 bases identical to TRBD2. The CDR3 runs 13 residues. The trim removed 6 bases at V and 3 bases at J, leaving 4 bases unmatched. CDR1 and CDR2 from the germline V gene are MNHEY and SMNVEV (reference sequence). The chain's CDR3 is CASSGTRGYEQYF. CDR3 coding DNA: TGTGCCAGCAGCGGGACTAGAGGCTACGAGCAGTACTTC.

V gene TRBV15 combines with J gene TRBJ2-2; 8 bases line up with TRBD2. The CDR3 sequence is 16 residues long. V shed 2 bases and J 6 bases; nucleotides not matched to a gene: 8. Germline V gene lookup returns CDR1 LNHNV and CDR2 YYDKDF (reference sequence). Here the CDR3 reads CATSRQGLVVPGELFF. CDR3 nucleotides: TGTGCCACCAGCAGACAGGGACTAGTCGTCCCCGGGGAGCTGTTTTTT.

The chain combines TRBV9 with TRBJ1-2, with TRBD1 as a possible D gene (6 bases). V lost 4 bases and J 5 bases, leaving 12 bases between the germline ends. The CDR3 length is 13 residues. Germline V CDR1 and CDR2: SGDLS, YYNGEE. CDR3 sequence (DNA): TGTGCCAGCAGCCCGGGGACACCTTATGGCTACACCTTC. Its translation is CASSPGTPYGYTF.

The chain links TRBV30 to TRBJ2-5; D is perhaps TRBD1 (6 bases). V lost 3 bases and J 1 base, leaving 9 bases between the germline ends. The CDR3 is 13 residues long. In germline, CDR1 is GTSNPN, CDR2 SVGIG (reference sequence). Written as DNA, the CDR3 is TGTGCCTGGAGCGGACAGACCCAAGAGACCCAGTACTTC. Protein product: CAWSGQTQETQYF.

This sequence joins TRBV25-1 and TRBJ2-3, with D perhaps TRBD2 (5 bases). The length of the CDR3 is 14 residues. V was pared by 3 bases and J by 0 bases, with 7 bases between. Germline CDR1 and CDR2: MGHDK and SYGVNS. As DNA, the CDR3 is TGTGCCAGCAGTGACGGGGATAGCACAGATACGCAGTATTTT. Translated: CASSDGDSTDTQYF.

The chain links TRBV6-5 to TRBJ2-5; either TRBD1 or TRBD2 may fit D (6 bases each). Per germline, CDR1 MNHEY and CDR2 SVGAGI. The CDR3 is made up of 14 amino acids. V dropped 0 bases and J dropped 7 bases, with 12 bases sitting between them. In DNA form, the CDR3 reads TGTGCCAGCAGTTACTCGCCAGGAGGGGGGACCCAGTACTTC. Amino acid sequence: CASSYSPGGGTQYF.

This chain's CDR3 is CASSLHLLDELFF. The CDR3 DNA sequence: TGTGCCAGCAGCTTGCACTTGTTAGATGAGCTGTTTTTT. This chain links TRBV5-6 with TRBJ2-2; D uncertain. Trimming left V 1 base short and J 11 bases short, with 12 bases between. Looked up from germline, CDR1 is SGHDT and CDR2 is YYEEEE. The CDR3 is 13 amino acids.

The chain joins TRBV14 to TRBJ2-3; D gene unclear. CDR1 is SGHDN and CDR2 is FVKESK in the germline V gene. V shed 4 bases and J shed 5 bases, with 7 bases lying between them. The CDR3 is made up of 12 amino acids. The CDR3 is CASSPILDTQYF. The CDR3 DNA follows: TGTGCCAGCAGCCCTATATTAGATACGCAGTATTTT. The variable domain in full, completed from reference TRBV14 and TRBJ2-3, reads EAGVTQFPSHSVIEKGQTVTLRCDPISGHDNLYWYRRVMGKEIKFLLHFVKESKQDESGMPNNRFLAERTGGTYSTLKVQPAELEDSGVYFCASSPILDTQYFGPGTRLTVL.

The CDR3 sequence is CASSYGAGAPGELFF. CDR3 bases: TGTGCCAGCAGTTACGGTGCAGGGGCACCCGGGGAGCTGTTTTTT. V usage is TRBV6-5 and J usage is TRBJ2-2, with D tentatively TRBD1 (6 bases). Germline loops: CDR1 MNHEY, CDR2 SVGAGI. V lost 2 bases, J lost 6 bases, and 13 bases lay in between. This CDR3 has 15 amino acids.

For this clone: The same CDR3 can be traced to other DNA sequences in this sample. The chain has TRBV6-5 and TRBJ2-6, with 7 positions matching TRBD1. This CDR3 region has 15 residues. In germline, CDR1 is MNHEY, CDR2 SVGAGI. Germline trimming cut 2 bases from V and 3 bases from J; bases unmatched to any gene: 1. Written as DNA, the CDR3 is TGTGCCAGCAGTTACGGGACAGATGGGGCCAACGTCCTGACTTTC. Translated: CASSYGTDGANVLTF.

The chain has TRBV7-2 and TRBJ2-2; no clear D. The CDR3 is 13 amino acids. The V gene lost 6 bases and the J gene lost 1 base, with 6 bases spanning the gap. From germline, CDR1 is SGHTA and CDR2 FQGNSA. CDR3 in amino acids: CASRVQNTGELFF. The CDR3 DNA follows: TGTGCCAGCAGGGTACAGAACACCGGGGAGCTGTTTTTT.

Points on this clone: Other DNA sequences within the sample encode an identical CDR3. The V gene is TRBV27, the J gene TRBJ2-7; 8 nucleotides agree with TRBD1. The CDR3 has 13 residues. Germline trimming cut 3 bases from V and 3 bases from J; bases unmatched to any gene: 1. The germline gives CDR1 MNHEY, CDR2 SMNVEV (reference sequence). CDR3 residues: CASSLGQDYEQYF. The CDR3 coding sequence is TGTGCCAGCAGTTTGGGACAGGACTACGAGCAGTACTTC.

The V gene is TRBV27, the J gene TRBJ2-1, with D perhaps TRBD2 (6 bases). CDR3 length: 13 residues. Germline CDR1 and CDR2: MNHEY and SMNVEV (reference sequence). Trimming pared 2 bases from V and 9 bases from J, leaving 11 bases between. Here the CDR3 DNA reads TGTGCCAGCAGTTTAGGCGGGACGGTTGAGCAGTTCTTC. It is translated as CASSLGGTVEQFF.

The chain employs TRBV9 and TRBJ2-3; D might be TRBD2 (6 bases). CDR3 length: 14 amino acids. V was cut by 7 bases and J by 6 bases, with 18 bases left in between. CDR1 and CDR2 from the germline V gene are SGDLS and YYNGEE. CDR3 sequence reads: CASGNGGGRDTQYF. The CDR3 DNA reads TGTGCCAGCGGGAATGGGGGAGGTCGTGATACGCAGTATTTT.

The chain carries TRBV4-1 and TRBJ1-2; 7 nucleotides line up with TRBD1. Trimming at V came to 1 base and at J to 8 bases, leaving 10 bases not matched to a gene. CDR1 is MGHRA, CDR2 YSYEKL, per germline. This CDR3 spans 15 amino acids. The CDR3 nucleotides read TGCGCCAGCAGCCAAGGGCCTACAGGGGTGAACGGCTACACCTTC. Encoded protein: CASSQGPTGVNGYTF.

V and J are TRBV25-1 and TRBJ1-2; D might be TRBD1 (5 bases). CDR3 size: 14 residues. Trimming removed 6 bases from V and 3 bases from J, with 14 bases in between. Germline V lookup: CDR1 MGHDK, CDR2 SYGVNS. The CDR3 loop reads CASSYGGAHYGYTF. The CDR3 region has the DNA TGTGCCAGCAGCTACGGTGGGGCCCACTATGGCTACACCTTC.

CDR3 amino acids: CASSPGGDGELFF. The CDR3 DNA follows: TGTGCCAGCAGCCCGGGGGGTGACGGGGAGCTGTTTTTT. This chain uses TRBV13 with TRBJ2-2; TRBD2 aligns across 7 bases. Germline assignment: CDR1 PRHDT and CDR2 FYEKMQ (reference sequence). The CDR3 has 13 residues. V trimming: 5 bases; J trimming: 7 bases; junction bases outside the gene matches: 4.

The chain is built from TRBV4-1 and TRBJ2-1, with 9 bases matching TRBD2. Losses at the gene ends were 0 bases for V and 4 bases for J; bases not matched to a gene: 1. This CDR3 contains 15 residues. CDR1 and CDR2 (germline): MGHRA, YSYEKL. For the CDR3, the DNA is TGCGCCAGCAGCCAAGAAAGCGGGAGGTACAATGAGCAGTTCTTC. It translates to CASSQESGRYNEQFF.

This clone has only one observation. This specimen includes other DNA sequences encoding the same CDR3. The rearrangement links TRBV5-6 to TRBJ2-1; 12 bases fit TRBD2. V shed 0 bases and J 4 bases; nucleotides not matched to a gene: 2. The CDR3 has 16 residues. Looked up from germline, CDR1 is SGHDT and CDR2 is YYEEEE. The CDR3 sequence is CASSLALAGGYNEQFF. The CDR3 DNA sequence: TGTGCCAGCAGCTTGGCACTAGCGGGAGGTTACAATGAGCAGTTCTTC.